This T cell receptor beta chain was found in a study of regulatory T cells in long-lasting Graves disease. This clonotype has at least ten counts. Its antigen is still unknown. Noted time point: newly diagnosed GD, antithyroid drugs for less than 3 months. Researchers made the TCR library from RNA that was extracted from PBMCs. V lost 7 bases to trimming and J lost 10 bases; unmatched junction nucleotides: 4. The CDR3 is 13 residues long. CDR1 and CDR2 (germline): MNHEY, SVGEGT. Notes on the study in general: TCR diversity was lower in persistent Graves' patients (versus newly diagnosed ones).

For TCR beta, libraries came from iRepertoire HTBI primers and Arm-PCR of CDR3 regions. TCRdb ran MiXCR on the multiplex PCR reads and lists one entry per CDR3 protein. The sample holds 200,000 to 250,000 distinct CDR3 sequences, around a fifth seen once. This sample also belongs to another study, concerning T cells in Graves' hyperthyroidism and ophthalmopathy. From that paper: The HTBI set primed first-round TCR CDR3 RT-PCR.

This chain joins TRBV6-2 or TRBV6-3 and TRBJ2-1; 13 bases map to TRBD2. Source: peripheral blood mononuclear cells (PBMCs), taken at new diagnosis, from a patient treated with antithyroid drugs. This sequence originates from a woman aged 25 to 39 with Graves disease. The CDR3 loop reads CASMRTSGGEQFF. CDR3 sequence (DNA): TGTGCCAGCATGAGGACTAGCGGGGGAGAGCAGTTCTTC.